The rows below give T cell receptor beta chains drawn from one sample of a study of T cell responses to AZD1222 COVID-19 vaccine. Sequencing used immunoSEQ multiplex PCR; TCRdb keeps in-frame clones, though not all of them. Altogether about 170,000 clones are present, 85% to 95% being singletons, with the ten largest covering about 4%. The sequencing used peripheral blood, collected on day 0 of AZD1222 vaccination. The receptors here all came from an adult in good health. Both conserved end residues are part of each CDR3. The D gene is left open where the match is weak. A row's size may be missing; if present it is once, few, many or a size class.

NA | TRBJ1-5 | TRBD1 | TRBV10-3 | CAIKGQPDQPQHF | TGTGCCATCAAGGGACAGCCTGATCAGCCCCAGCATTTT
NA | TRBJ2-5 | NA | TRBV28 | CASRVIGGGTQYF | TGTGCCAGCAGGGTAATAGGAGGAGGGACCCAGTACTTC
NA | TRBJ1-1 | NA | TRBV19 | CASSIGQMNTEAFF | TGTGCCAGTAGTATAGGGCAGATGAACACTGAAGCTTTCTTT
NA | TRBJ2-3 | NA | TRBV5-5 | CASSLALTGVSTDTQYF | TGTGCCAGCAGCTTGGCTCTGACTGGTGTCAGCACAGATACGCAGTATTTT
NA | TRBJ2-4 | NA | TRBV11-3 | CASSKHGENIQYF | TGTGCCAGCAGTAAACACGGGGAAAACATTCAGTACTTC
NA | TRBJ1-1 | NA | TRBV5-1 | CASSFSFRGTEAFF | TGCGCCAGCAGCTTCTCTTTCAGGGGAACTGAAGCTTTCTTT
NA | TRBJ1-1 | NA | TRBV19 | CASWTRQIREAFF | TGTGCCAGTTGGACGAGGCAGATACGAGAAGCTTTCTTT
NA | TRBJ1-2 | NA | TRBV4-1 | CASSQVRRHQNYGYTF | TGCGCCAGCAGCCAAGTTCGAAGACATCAAAACTATGGCTACACCTTC
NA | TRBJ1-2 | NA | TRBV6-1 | CASSEGNRLYGYTF | TGTGCCAGCAGTGAAGGGAACAGGCTCTATGGCTACACCTTC
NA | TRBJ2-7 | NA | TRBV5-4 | CASSSDTGKLSYEQYF | TGTGCCAGCAGCTCGGATACAGGGAAATTGTCCTACGAGCAGTACTTC
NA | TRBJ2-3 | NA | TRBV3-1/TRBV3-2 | CASSQSYGGPDTQYF | TGTGCCAGCAGCCAATCTTATGGGGGTCCAGATACGCAGTATTTT
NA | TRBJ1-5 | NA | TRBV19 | CATSLRDAANQPQHF | TGTGCCACCTCGCTCAGGGACGCAGCCAATCAGCCCCAGCATTTT
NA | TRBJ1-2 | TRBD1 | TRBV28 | CASSYGTGAYGYTF | TGTGCCAGCAGCTATGGGACAGGGGCGTATGGCTACACCTTC
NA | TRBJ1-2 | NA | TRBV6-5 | CASIGGDYGYTF | TGTGCCAGCATCGGGGGTGACTATGGCTACACCTTC
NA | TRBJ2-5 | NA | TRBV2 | CASSRSPQETQYF | TGTGCCAGCAGCCGCTCCCCCCAGGAGACCCAGTACTTC
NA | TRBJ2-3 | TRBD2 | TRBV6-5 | CASRGTSGADTQYF | TGTGCCAGCAGGGGGACTAGCGGTGCGGATACGCAGTATTTT
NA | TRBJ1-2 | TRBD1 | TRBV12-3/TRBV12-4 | CASSLIGTDGYTF | TGTGCCAGCAGTTTGATAGGGACAGATGGCTACACCTTC
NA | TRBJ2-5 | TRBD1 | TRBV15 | CATSRGQLGQAVLTQYF | TGTGCCACCAGCAGAGGACAGCTGGGACAGGCGGTATTGACCCAGTACTTC
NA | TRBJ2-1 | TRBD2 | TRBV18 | CASSPPGLVLVGEQFF | TGTGCCAGCTCACCACCGGGACTAGTCCTTGTTGGTGAGCAGTTCTTC
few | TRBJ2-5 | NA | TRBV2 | CASSSLRGETQYF | TGTGCCAGCAGTAGCCTGAGGGGTGAGACCCAGTACTTC
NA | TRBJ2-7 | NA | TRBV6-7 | CASRSGLDYYEQYF | TGTGCCAGCAGAAGCGGCCTCGACTACTACGAGCAGTACTTC
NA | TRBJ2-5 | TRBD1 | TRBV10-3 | CAIRTRDRVGTQYF | TGTGCCATCAGGACCCGGGACAGGGTCGGGACCCAGTACTTC
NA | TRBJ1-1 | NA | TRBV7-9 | CASSSGGSEAFF | TGTGCCAGCAGCTCCGGGGGGTCTGAAGCTTTCTTT
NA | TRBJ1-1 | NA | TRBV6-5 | CASSLQGNTEAFF | TGTGCCAGCAGCCTACAGGGGAACACTGAAGCTTTCTTT